A selection of T cell receptor beta chains follows, all from one sample in a study of response to subunit inactivated influenza vaccine. TCRdb recomputed calls from the RT-PCR reads with MiXCR, one row per CDR3 protein. The sample holds 150,000 to 200,000 distinct CDR3 sequences; more than 10% are singletons and the top ten take over 25%. These data also featured in a second study, about T cells expressing NK-cell markers.

The source material was CD8+ T cells sorted from PBMCs, sampled 12 days after vaccination. The receptors here all came from a man aged 45-60 years who received an inactivated influenza vaccine. CDR3s include the opening cysteine and the closing phenylalanine or tryptophan. The order of the fields is clone size, D gene, J gene, V gene, CDR3 protein, CDR3 DNA. A D gene is named only where the DNA matches it firmly. Size is stated for part of the rows, as once, few or many counts, or as a class when the clone is expanded.

clone size: NA; D gene: TRBD2; J gene: TRBJ2-5; V gene: TRBV20-1; CDR3 protein: CSARDQRGGLSSQETQYF; CDR3 DNA: TGCAGTGCTAGAGATCAACGGGGGGGCCTATCGTCTCAAGAGACCCAGTACTTC
clone size: few; D gene: NA; J gene: TRBJ1-3; V gene: TRBV12-3/TRBV12-4; CDR3 protein: CASSSPRTEDSGNTIYF; CDR3 DNA: TGTGCCAGCAGTTCCCCCCGGACGGAAGACTCTGGAAACACCATATATTTT
clone size: few; D gene: NA; J gene: TRBJ2-5; V gene: TRBV6-2/TRBV6-3; CDR3 protein: CASSYLLAGRETQYF; CDR3 DNA: TGTGCCAGCAGTTACCTGCTAGCCGGGCGTGAGACCCAGTACTTC
clone size: NA; D gene: NA; J gene: TRBJ2-7; V gene: TRBV6-6; CDR3 protein: CASRPGGYEQYF; CDR3 DNA: TGTGCCAGCAGACCCGGTGGCTACGAGCAGTACTTC
clone size: few; D gene: TRBD2; J gene: TRBJ2-3; V gene: TRBV24-1; CDR3 protein: CATSDLRGETDTQYF; CDR3 DNA: TGTGCCACCAGTGATTTGCGGGGGGAAACAGATACGCAGTATTTT
clone size: few; D gene: TRBD2; J gene: TRBJ2-5; V gene: TRBV11-2; CDR3 protein: CASSLTSGDAGETQYF; CDR3 DNA: TGTGCCAGCAGCTTAACTAGCGGGGACGCAGGCGAGACCCAGTACTTC
clone size: NA; D gene: NA; J gene: TRBJ2-2; V gene: TRBV19; CDR3 protein: CASSLSSSTGELFF; CDR3 DNA: TGTGCCAGTAGCCTCTCGTCGAGCACCGGGGAGCTGTTTTTT
clone size: many; D gene: TRBD1; J gene: TRBJ2-5; V gene: TRBV4-3; CDR3 protein: CASKWTGCPSF; CDR3 DNA: TGCGCCAGCAAATGGACAGGGTGCCCTTCCTTC
clone size: few; D gene: NA; J gene: TRBJ2-5; V gene: TRBV4-1; CDR3 protein: CASSQEFARVGQETQYF; CDR3 DNA: TGCGCCAGCAGCCAAGAATTCGCCAGGGTTGGGCAAGAGACCCAGTACTTC
clone size: NA; D gene: NA; J gene: TRBJ2-7; V gene: TRBV12-3/TRBV12-4; CDR3 protein: CASSPGTPLRQYF; CDR3 DNA: TGTGCCAGCAGCCCCGGGACGCCCCTACGCCAGTACTTC
clone size: few; D gene: NA; J gene: TRBJ1-5; V gene: TRBV7-8; CDR3 protein: CASSLVQISIQPQHF; CDR3 DNA: TGTGCCAGCAGCTTAGTACAGATCTCAATCCAGCCCCAGCATTTT
clone size: NA; D gene: TRBD2; J gene: TRBJ2-3; V gene: TRBV5-6; CDR3 protein: CASSPILRESADTQYF; CDR3 DNA: TGTGCCAGCAGCCCGATTTTGCGGGAGAGCGCAGATACGCAGTATTTT
clone size: NA; D gene: TRBD1; J gene: TRBJ2-1; V gene: TRBV9; CDR3 protein: CASSGTGERPHNEQFF; CDR3 DNA: TGTGCCAGCAGCGGGACAGGGGAACGGCCCCACAATGAGCAGTTCTTC
clone size: NA; D gene: NA; J gene: TRBJ1-1; V gene: TRBV5-1; CDR3 protein: CASSLSQGRSTEAFF; CDR3 DNA: TGCGCCAGCAGCTTGAGTCAGGGTAGGAGCACTGAAGCTTTCTTT
clone size: NA; D gene: NA; J gene: TRBJ2-2; V gene: TRBV5-6; CDR3 protein: CASRQSLLGGELFF; CDR3 DNA: TGTGCCAGCAGACAAAGCCTTCTGGGCGGGGAGCTGTTTTTT
clone size: NA; D gene: TRBD1; J gene: TRBJ2-2; V gene: TRBV12-3/TRBV12-4; CDR3 protein: CASSPPPGQENTGELFF; CDR3 DNA: TGTGCCAGCAGTCCCCCCCCGGGACAGGAGAACACCGGGGAGCTGTTTTTT
clone size: few; D gene: NA; J gene: TRBJ2-4; V gene: TRBV7-9; CDR3 protein: CASSDLLEPKNIQYF; CDR3 DNA: TGTGCCAGCAGCGACTTATTAGAGCCCAAAAACATTCAGTACTTC
clone size: NA; D gene: NA; J gene: TRBJ1-5; V gene: TRBV9; CDR3 protein: CASSPGGGGNQPQHF; CDR3 DNA: TGTGCCAGCAGCCCCGGAGGAGGGGGCAATCAGCCCCAGCATTTT
clone size: NA; D gene: NA; J gene: TRBJ1-5; V gene: TRBV6-2/TRBV6-3; CDR3 protein: CASSSGEGGNQPQHF; CDR3 DNA: TGTGCCAGCAGTTCAGGCGAGGGAGGTAATCAGCCCCAGCATTTT
clone size: NA; D gene: NA; J gene: TRBJ1-5; V gene: TRBV2; CDR3 protein: CASSPRQRRQPQHF; CDR3 DNA: TGTGCCAGCAGCCCTAGACAGAGGCGTCAGCCCCAGCATTTT
clone size: many; D gene: NA; J gene: TRBJ2-5; V gene: TRBV7-8; CDR3 protein: CASSLAGGVATRGTQYF; CDR3 DNA: TGTGCCAGCAGCTTAGCCGGAGGGGTTGCGACCCGGGGAACCCAGTACTTC
clone size: NA; D gene: TRBD1; J gene: TRBJ1-2; V gene: TRBV10-3; CDR3 protein: CAISHARDRKSYGYTF; CDR3 DNA: TGTGCCATCAGCCACGCCCGGGACAGGAAATCCTATGGCTACACCTTC
clone size: few; D gene: TRBD2; J gene: TRBJ2-7; V gene: TRBV30; CDR3 protein: CAWSGLAGYEQYF; CDR3 DNA: TGTGCCTGGAGTGGACTAGCGGGATACGAGCAGTACTTC
clone size: NA; D gene: NA; J gene: TRBJ2-4; V gene: TRBV20-1; CDR3 protein: CSARVGNIQYF; CDR3 DNA: TGCAGTGCTAGAGTGGGGAACATTCAGTACTTC
clone size: few; D gene: TRBD1; J gene: TRBJ1-6; V gene: TRBV6-5; CDR3 protein: CASSHKGAHNSPLHF; CDR3 DNA: TGTGCCAGCAGTCACAAGGGGGCCCATAATTCACCCCTCCACTTT
clone size: NA; D gene: TRBD2; J gene: TRBJ2-5; V gene: TRBV12-3/TRBV12-4; CDR3 protein: CASSLTSGSQETQYF; CDR3 DNA: TGTGCCAGCAGTTTGACTAGCGGGAGCCAAGAGACCCAGTACTTC
clone size: NA; D gene: NA; J gene: TRBJ2-3; V gene: TRBV10-2; CDR3 protein: CASSVTGLDTQYF; CDR3 DNA: TGCGCCAGCAGTGTTACAGGGTTGGATACGCAGTATTTT
clone size: many; D gene: NA; J gene: TRBJ2-2; V gene: TRBV29-1; CDR3 protein: CSVESGVSTGELFF; CDR3 DNA: TGCAGCGTTGAATCCGGGGTCAGCACCGGGGAGCTGTTTTTT
clone size: few; D gene: TRBD1; J gene: TRBJ1-1; V gene: TRBV7-9; CDR3 protein: CASSRTGGIMNTEAFF; CDR3 DNA: TGTGCCAGCAGCCGGACAGGGGGAATCATGAACACTGAAGCTTTCTTT
clone size: NA; D gene: TRBD2; J gene: TRBJ2-1; V gene: TRBV4-2; CDR3 protein: CASSQDPLAGATEQFF; CDR3 DNA: TGTGCCAGCAGCCAAGATCCGCTAGCGGGGGCGACTGAGCAGTTCTTC
clone size: many; D gene: NA; J gene: TRBJ2-5; V gene: TRBV28; CDR3 protein: CASSHWGSRETQYF; CDR3 DNA: TGTGCCAGCAGTCACTGGGGGTCCAGAGAGACCCAGTACTTC
clone size: few; D gene: NA; J gene: TRBJ1-6; V gene: TRBV4-3; CDR3 protein: CASSQDGADNSPLHF; CDR3 DNA: TGCGCCAGCAGCCAAGATGGGGCGGATAATTCACCCCTCCACTTT
clone size: NA; D gene: NA; J gene: TRBJ2-1; V gene: TRBV10-2; CDR3 protein: CASSEPAVLRENSSYNEQFF; CDR3 DNA: TGCGCCAGCAGTGAGCCTGCTGTTTTGAGGGAGAACAGCTCCTACAATGAGCAGTTCTTC
clone size: many; D gene: TRBD2; J gene: TRBJ2-7; V gene: TRBV9; CDR3 protein: CASSVEKGGTYEQYF; CDR3 DNA: TGTGCCAGCAGCGTAGAGAAGGGAGGGACCTACGAGCAGTACTTC
clone size: NA; D gene: TRBD2; J gene: TRBJ2-1; V gene: TRBV28; CDR3 protein: CASSPHWERGVEDEQFF; CDR3 DNA: TGTGCCAGCAGTCCGCATTGGGAGCGGGGGGTCGAGGATGAGCAGTTCTTC
clone size: few; D gene: NA; J gene: TRBJ2-5; V gene: TRBV6-5; CDR3 protein: CASSYSGTQETQYF; CDR3 DNA: TGTGCCAGCAGTTACTCAGGGACCCAAGAGACCCAGTACTTC